This T cell receptor (beta chain) appears in the sequencing data of a study of blood T cell repertoires in COVID-19. The study recruited people aged about 18 to 95 years across 24 US areas. Cohort allocation depended upon clinical history that participants reported. Germline lookup yields CDR1 MNHEY and CDR2 SVGAGI. This CDR3 region has 14 residues. Trimming stripped 6 bases from V and 6 bases from J, with 17 bases between. Sequencing was performed with immunoSEQ multiplex PCR; in TCRdb, only in-frame clones are kept and a portion is missing. The sample has some 320,000 clones, around 90% seen once. This TCR derives from a man aged 55 to 69 who had recovered from COVID-19. Input material: PBMCs or T cells enriched from blood (not recorded which). The chain combines TRBV6-5 with TRBJ2-5, with D possibly being TRBD1 (6 bases). The CDR3 sequence: CASRSTGTRQTQYF. Written as DNA, the CDR3 is TGTGCCAGCAGGTCAACCGGGACAAGGCAGACCCAGTACTTC.